This T cell receptor (beta chain) was profiled in a study of T cell responses to AZD1222 COVID-19 vaccine. In the case of this clone: The antigen remains unidentified.

The study's findings and limits: Baseline serostatus was positive in only six AZD1222 recipients. Once two AZD1222 doses were given, Spike-specific TCR breadth and depth went up. Repertoires in all cases were sampled only once the peak T cell response had passed.

The method was immunoSEQ multiplex PCR; TCRdb's version includes in-frame clones alone and lacks a portion of them. The sample contains 95,000 to 110,000 clones, over 75% of which appear only once. The material was peripheral blood, obtained on day 0 of AZD1222 vaccination. The sequence was collected from an adult in good health.

The CDR3 DNA is TGCAGCGCGGATTTAGTAGCGGGAGGCACCGGGGAGCTGTTTTTT. This sequence encodes CSADLVAGGTGELFF. The chain links TRBV29-1 to TRBJ2-2; 10 positions match TRBD2. V gave up 7 bases and J gave up 4 bases; unmatched junction bases: 9. The germline CDR1 and CDR2 sequences are SQVTM and ANQGSEA. The CDR3 covers 15 residues.